This TCR beta chain emerged from a study of cytomegalovirus exposure and HLA in healthy donors. General observations from the study: It was 150 to 200 TCR beta chains that were listed as cytomegalovirus-associated. Sequencing had likely introduced a cluster of highly shared sequence variants as an artifact.

CDR1 and CDR2 (germline): LGHNA, YSLEER. With 1 base removed from V and 4 bases from J, the gap between germline ends came to 10 bases. CDR3 length equals 15 residues. 13 Jbeta primers and 60 Vbeta primers were used for the PCR. Assay: immunoSEQ multiplex PCR; the TCRdb copy retains only in-frame clones and omits some. The data hold about 120,000 clones, with 72% observed a single time. This clone has only a few counts. Antigen: not known. V is TRBV4-3 and J is TRBJ2-2; D not resolved. The receptor's source is a man aged 25-40 years in good health and CMV-seronegative. Sequencing was performed on PBMCs. The CDR3 bases are TGCGCCAGCAGCCAAGCCAGGTTCGTCACCGGGGAGCTGTTTTTT. It codes for CASSQARFVTGELFF.